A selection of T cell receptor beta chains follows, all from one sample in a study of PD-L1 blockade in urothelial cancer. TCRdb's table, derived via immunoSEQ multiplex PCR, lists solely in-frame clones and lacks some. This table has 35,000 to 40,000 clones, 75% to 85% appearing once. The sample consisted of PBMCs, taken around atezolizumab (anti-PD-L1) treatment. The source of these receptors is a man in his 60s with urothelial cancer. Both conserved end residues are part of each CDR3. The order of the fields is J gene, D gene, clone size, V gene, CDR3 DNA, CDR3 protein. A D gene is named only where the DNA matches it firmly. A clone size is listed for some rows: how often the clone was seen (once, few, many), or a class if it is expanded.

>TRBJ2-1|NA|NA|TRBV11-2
TGTGCCAGCAACCCGACTGCTACCTACAATGAGCAGTTCTTC
CASNPTATYNEQFF
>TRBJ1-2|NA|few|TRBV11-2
TGTGCCAGCAGCCCTGCTAGGAGTTCCTATGGCTACACCTTC
CASSPARSSYGYTF
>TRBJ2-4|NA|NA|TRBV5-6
TGTGCCAGCAGCCCTAGAGTGATAGCCAAAAACATTCAGTACTTC
CASSPRVIAKNIQYF
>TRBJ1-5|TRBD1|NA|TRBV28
TGTGCCAGCTCCCCCACCGGGACAGCCCAGCCTAGGCCCCAGCATTTT
CASSPTGTAQPRPQHF
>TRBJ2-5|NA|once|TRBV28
TGTGCCAGCAGTCAAGAGTACCAAGAGACCCAGTACTTC
CASSQEYQETQYF
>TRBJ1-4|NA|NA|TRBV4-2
TGTGCCAGCAGCCAAACCGGGACATCAACTAATGAAAAACTGTTTTTT
CASSQTGTSTNEKLFF
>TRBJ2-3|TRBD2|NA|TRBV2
TGTGCCAGCAGTCTAGCGGGGGGGGATACGCAGTATTTT
CASSLAGGDTQYF
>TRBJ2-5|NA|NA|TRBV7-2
TGTGCCAGCAGCTTATCCGGGGACCAAGAGACCCAGTACTTC
CASSLSGDQETQYF
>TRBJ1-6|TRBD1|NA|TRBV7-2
TGTGCCAGCAGCTTATACGAAGGGACAGTTTATTCACCCCTCCACTTT
CASSLYEGTVYSPLHF
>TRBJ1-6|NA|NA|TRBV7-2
TGTGCCAGCAGCTTAGATCAGGGGTCACCCCTCCACTTT
CASSLDQGSPLHF
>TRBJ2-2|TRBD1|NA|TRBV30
TGTGCCTGGAGTCCCAGGGGGCGCGCCGGGGAGCTGTTTTTT
CAWSPRGRAGELFF
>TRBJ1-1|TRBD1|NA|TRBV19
TGTGCCAGTACTACTCGGGACAGCCTGAACACTGAAGCTTTCTTT
CASTTRDSLNTEAFF
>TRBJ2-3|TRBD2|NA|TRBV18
TGTGCCAGCTCACCCACTAGCGGCTCAGATACGCAGTATTTT
CASSPTSGSDTQYF
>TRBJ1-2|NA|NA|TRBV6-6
TGTGCCAGCAGTTACAACTTAGACTATGGCTACACCTTC
CASSYNLDYGYTF
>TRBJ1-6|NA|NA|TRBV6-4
TGTGCCAGCAGTGAGGAGGGTTTGAATTCACCCCTCCACTTT
CASSEEGLNSPLHF
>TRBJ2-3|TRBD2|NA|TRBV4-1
TGCGCCAGCAGCCAGGGACTAGCGGGGGGGCGAGATACGCAGTATTTT
CASSQGLAGGRDTQYF
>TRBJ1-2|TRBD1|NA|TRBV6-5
TGTGCCAGCAGTTACTCGGGACAGGATAGAGGCTACACCTTC
CASSYSGQDRGYTF
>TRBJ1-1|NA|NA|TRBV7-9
TGTGCCAGCAGCTTATTAGGGGGGGCGAGGGGCACTGAAGCTTTCTTT
CASSLLGGARGTEAFF
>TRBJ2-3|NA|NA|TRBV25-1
TGTGCCAGCAGTGAGCAGGTGCAGGGTAGCACAGATACGCAGTATTTT
CASSEQVQGSTDTQYF